This TCR beta chain was sequenced during a study of blood T cell repertoires in COVID-19 (dated by TCRdb to about 2020). In terms of the full investigation: The collaborator samples originated in the United States, Italy and Spain and spanned the acute and convalescent phases of COVID-19. The material from the prospective study consisted of cDNA or gDNA derived from T cells, B-cell-depleted T cells, or PBMCs. Subjects who had been exposed to COVID-19, were actively infected with it, or had recovered from it provided the deeply sampled blood TCRbeta repertoires that made up the dataset. The repertoires were made available in a free public database intended to serve as a resource for research on the immune response to SARS-CoV-2. Samples came from the ongoing ImmuneRACE study (first 160 participants) plus 1,254 subjects from 6 global collaborators. The sample metadata nearly always contained a de-identified subject ID, COVID-19 status, age in years and sex. HLA class I and class II types, where available, came from metadata supplied by the sample provider rather than from assay-based typing.

The CDR3 runs 11 amino acids, cysteine and phenylalanine included. Only CDR3 DNA is held: 33 bases, read in frame from base 1. Reading the germline V gene (reference sequence) gives CDR1 PRHDT and CDR2 FYEKMQ. Deletion took 5 bases off V and 5 bases off J, with a span of 7 bases between the germline ends. Overall results and qualifications from the work: Clinical and demographic metadata were provided uncurated, with the amount varying by source and participant.

TCRbeta CDR3 regions were amplified from genomic DNA using the immunoSEQ Assay, a bias-controlled multiplex PCR. For the original study's pipeline: The number of nucleated cells in each sample was estimated by amplification of reference gene primers within the assay. Sequence reads were collapsed and filtered to measure the absolute abundance of every unique TCRbeta CDR3 rearrangement. Productive Simpson clonality was computed per sample as the square root of Simpson's diversity index over productive rearrangements. The table was pulled from immuneACCESS by TCRdb, which kept in-frame rearrangements only. Such tables lose some clones; where checked, under half of the loss comes from unresolved V genes, and the rest has no known cause. That table gives V, J and clone size, and the DNA gave D and trimming. This sample is represented by around 400,000 clones; 70% to 90% of them were singletons. Together, the top ten hold approximately 1.3% of the sample.

In the prospective study, participants were roughly 18 to 89 years old, resided in about two dozen geographic areas of the United States, and were enrolled through a virtual design. In the prospective study, cohorts were assigned on the basis of participant-reported clinical history obtained from a screening survey and a study questionnaire. Exposed participants had been in contact with someone with a PCR-confirmed or clinician-diagnosed COVID-19 case within 2 weeks of study entry. In the prospective study, whole blood, serum and a nasopharyngeal or oropharyngeal swab were collected from each participant by mobile phlebotomists. Prospective study participants could optionally give additional blood draws and questionnaires over an approximately 2-month period. Prospective study blood samples were shipped either frozen or at room temperature before DNA extraction. To note about this clone: Its antigen is still unknown. The sample holds no much larger clone one base away, and base qualities are not on file.

This chain joins TRBV13 to TRBJ2-7; the D gene is perhaps TRBD1, from 5 matching bases. Sequenced sample: PBMCs or T cells enriched from blood (not recorded which). This receptor was obtained from a woman aged 18-30 years who had been exposed to COVID-19. The nucleotides are TGTGCCAGCAGCCTACAGGACGAGCAGTACTTC. This translates into CASSLQDEQYF.